This T cell receptor (beta chain) originates from a study of T cells after yellow fever vaccination. Study outcomes and limitations: It was a weaker secondary response, yet one that peaked faster, at day 5 versus 15.

TCRdb recomputed calls from the 5' RACE reads with MiXCR, one row per CDR3 protein. The sample lists some 300,000 distinct CDR3 sequences; approximately 8% were seen once. Trimming removed 5 bases from V and 8 bases from J, with 11 bases in between. This CDR3 has 12 residues. Germline assignment: CDR1 SGHRS and CDR2 YFSETQ. Comments on this clonotype: Its cognate antigen is unknown.

This TCR was recovered from a young man who received the YFV17D yellow fever vaccine. The sequenced sample was CD4+ T cells sorted from PBMCs, obtained 5 days after the yellow fever booster vaccination. The chain joins TRBV5-1 to TRBJ2-1; TRBD2 might be the D (5 bases). The CDR3 protein is CASSTSGDEQFF. The CDR3 DNA follows: TGCGCCAGCAGTACAAGCGGCGATGAGCAGTTCTTC. The full variable domain, in which reference TRBV5-1 and TRBJ2-1 provide the parts outside the CDR3, is KAGVTQTPRYLIKTRGQQVTLSCSPISGHRSVSWYQQTPGQGLQFLFEYFSETQRNKGNFPGRFSGRQFSNSRSEMNVSTLELGDSALYLCASSTSGDEQFFGPGTRLTVL.